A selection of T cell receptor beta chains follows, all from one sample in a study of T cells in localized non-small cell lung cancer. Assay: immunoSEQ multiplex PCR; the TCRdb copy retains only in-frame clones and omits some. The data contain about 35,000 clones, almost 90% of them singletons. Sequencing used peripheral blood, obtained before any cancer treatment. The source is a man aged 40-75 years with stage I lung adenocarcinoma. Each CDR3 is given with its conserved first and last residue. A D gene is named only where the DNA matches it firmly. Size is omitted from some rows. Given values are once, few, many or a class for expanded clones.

CDR3nt: TGTGCCAGCAGCGTAGATAGCAGCCCCTATGGCTACACCTTC; CDR3aa: CASSVDSSPYGYTF; d_gene: .; v_gene: TRBV9; j_gene: TRBJ1-2; abundance: once
CDR3nt: TGCGCCAGCAGGCCTGTGCGGGGAACCTATAATTCACCCCTCCACTTT; CDR3aa: CASRPVRGTYNSPLHF; d_gene: .; v_gene: TRBV5-1; j_gene: TRBJ1-6; abundance: .
CDR3nt: TGCAGCGTGGGACAGGTTTACACTGAAGCTTTCTTT; CDR3aa: CSVGQVYTEAFF; d_gene: TRBD1; v_gene: TRBV29-1; j_gene: TRBJ1-1; abundance: .
CDR3nt: TGCGCCAGCAGCTACGGACAGACGAACACCGGGGAGCTGTTTTTT; CDR3aa: CASSYGQTNTGELFF; d_gene: .; v_gene: TRBV5-1; j_gene: TRBJ2-2; abundance: .
CDR3nt: TGTGCCAGTAGGGAACAGGGTAATTCACCCCTCCACTTT; CDR3aa: CASREQGNSPLHF; d_gene: .; v_gene: TRBV19; j_gene: TRBJ1-6; abundance: .
CDR3nt: TGTGCCAGCAGCGCTAATCCCTACGAGCAGTACTTC; CDR3aa: CASSANPYEQYF; d_gene: .; v_gene: TRBV2; j_gene: TRBJ2-7; abundance: .
CDR3nt: TGCGCCAGCAGCCAAGGGTCCGGGACAGGGGGTGGCTACACCTTC; CDR3aa: CASSQGSGTGGGYTF; d_gene: TRBD1; v_gene: TRBV4-1; j_gene: TRBJ1-2; abundance: .
CDR3nt: TGTGCCAGCAGTCCCCAGGGGGCGCGAGGTGAAGCTTTCTTT; CDR3aa: CASSPQGARGEAFF; d_gene: TRBD1; v_gene: TRBV6-5; j_gene: TRBJ1-1; abundance: .
CDR3nt: TGTGCCAGCAGCAAAGTAGCCAGGCACAGGGGTTTCGAGCAGTACTTC; CDR3aa: CASSKVARHRGFEQYF; d_gene: .; v_gene: TRBV21-1; j_gene: TRBJ2-7; abundance: .
CDR3nt: TGTGCCAGCAGCGTAGCTGGGGATAATTCACCCCTCCACTTT; CDR3aa: CASSVAGDNSPLHF; d_gene: .; v_gene: TRBV9; j_gene: TRBJ1-6; abundance: .
CDR3nt: TGCAGTGCTAATTTACCGCATGAAGCTTTCTTT; CDR3aa: CSANLPHEAFF; d_gene: .; v_gene: TRBV20-1; j_gene: TRBJ1-1; abundance: .
CDR3nt: TGTGCCAGCAGCTTAGTGGGTGGGCACACAGATACGCAGTATTTT; CDR3aa: CASSLVGGHTDTQYF; d_gene: .; v_gene: TRBV7-6; j_gene: TRBJ2-3; abundance: .
CDR3nt: TGTGCCAGCAGCTTCAGGGAGAACTATGGCTACACCTTC; CDR3aa: CASSFRENYGYTF; d_gene: .; v_gene: TRBV11-2; j_gene: TRBJ1-2; abundance: .
CDR3nt: TGCGCCAGCAGCTTGGGGGCCAGCTCTGGGGGAGAGACCCAGTACTTC; CDR3aa: CASSLGASSGGETQYF; d_gene: .; v_gene: TRBV5-1; j_gene: TRBJ2-5; abundance: .
CDR3nt: TGTGCCAGCAGTTACGACAGGCACGAAAAACTGTTTTTT; CDR3aa: CASSYDRHEKLFF; d_gene: .; v_gene: TRBV6-5; j_gene: TRBJ1-4; abundance: .
CDR3nt: TGTGCCAGCAGCCCGACCGGGGGTTTGTGGGAGACCCAGTACTTC; CDR3aa: CASSPTGGLWETQYF; d_gene: .; v_gene: TRBV5-5; j_gene: TRBJ2-5; abundance: .
CDR3nt: TGTGCCAGCAGCTTAAAAGATACGCAGTATTTT; CDR3aa: CASSLKDTQYF; d_gene: .; v_gene: TRBV7-2; j_gene: TRBJ2-3; abundance: .
CDR3nt: TGTGCCAGCGGCCTGGGACAGGGGTCCTCTGGGGCCAACGTCCTGACTTTC; CDR3aa: CASGLGQGSSGANVLTF; d_gene: TRBD1; v_gene: TRBV2; j_gene: TRBJ2-6; abundance: .
CDR3nt: TGTGCCAGCAGTGTGAGCCGAGGCACAGATACGCAGTATTTT; CDR3aa: CASSVSRGTDTQYF; d_gene: .; v_gene: TRBV6-1; j_gene: TRBJ2-3; abundance: .
CDR3nt: TGTGCCGCCGGGAGGGGGCGGGAATCACCCCTCCACTTT; CDR3aa: CAAGRGRESPLHF; d_gene: TRBD1; v_gene: TRBV30; j_gene: TRBJ1-6; abundance: .
CDR3nt: TGCGCCAGCAGCCTGGGGGAAAAACTGTTTTTT; CDR3aa: CASSLGEKLFF; d_gene: .; v_gene: TRBV4-1; j_gene: TRBJ1-4; abundance: .
CDR3nt: TGTGCCTGGAGTGCGCTGACAGTTCCTCGGGGCTACACCTTC; CDR3aa: CAWSALTVPRGYTF; d_gene: .; v_gene: TRBV30; j_gene: TRBJ1-2; abundance: .
CDR3nt: TGTGCCAGCAGCCAGAGTGTGGGCTCTGGAAACACCATATATTTT; CDR3aa: CASSQSVGSGNTIYF; d_gene: .; v_gene: TRBV11-2; j_gene: TRBJ1-3; abundance: .
CDR3nt: TGTGCCAGCAGGCCCCCGGGGGGTCTCTACGAGCAGTACTTC; CDR3aa: CASRPPGGLYEQYF; d_gene: TRBD2; v_gene: TRBV6-5; j_gene: TRBJ2-7; abundance: .
CDR3nt: TGTGCCAGCAGCTTGCCAGGTGGGGGGACCACTGAAGCTTTCTTT; CDR3aa: CASSLPGGGTTEAFF; d_gene: .; v_gene: TRBV5-6; j_gene: TRBJ1-1; abundance: .
CDR3nt: TGCGCCAGCAGCCCTCGTGGACTGGAGCGAAGGGAGACCCAGTACTTC; CDR3aa: CASSPRGLERRETQYF; d_gene: .; v_gene: TRBV5-1; j_gene: TRBJ2-5; abundance: .
CDR3nt: TGTGCCAGCAGCCAAGAACGAGGATCTTACGAGCAGTACTTC; CDR3aa: CASSQERGSYEQYF; d_gene: .; v_gene: TRBV4-2; j_gene: TRBJ2-7; abundance: .
CDR3nt: TGCGCCAGCAGCCCGGTCGCGGGCAATCAGCCCCAGCATTTT; CDR3aa: CASSPVAGNQPQHF; d_gene: .; v_gene: TRBV4-1; j_gene: TRBJ1-5; abundance: .
CDR3nt: TGTGCCAGCAGCTACCAGGGTCAGCCCCAGCATTTT; CDR3aa: CASSYQGQPQHF; d_gene: .; v_gene: TRBV27; j_gene: TRBJ1-5; abundance: .
CDR3nt: TGTGCCAGCCAACTAGCGGCCACCGGGGAGCTGTTTTTT; CDR3aa: CASQLAATGELFF; d_gene: TRBD2; v_gene: TRBV2; j_gene: TRBJ2-2; abundance: .
CDR3nt: TGTGCCAGCAGCAAACAGGGTCGTCTAGGCTATGGCTACACCTTC; CDR3aa: CASSKQGRLGYGYTF; d_gene: .; v_gene: TRBV6-6; j_gene: TRBJ1-2; abundance: .
CDR3nt: TGTGCCAGCAGTGAAGCACAGGGGGTCCAAGAGACCCAGTACTTC; CDR3aa: CASSEAQGVQETQYF; d_gene: TRBD1; v_gene: TRBV6-1; j_gene: TRBJ2-5; abundance: .
CDR3nt: TGTGCCAGTAGTGTCCTAGGGGGGACTGAAGCTTTCTTT; CDR3aa: CASSVLGGTEAFF; d_gene: .; v_gene: TRBV19; j_gene: TRBJ1-1; abundance: .
CDR3nt: TGTGCCAGCAGTCCACCCACCGCCGGGGGGGTTGGGACCCAGTACTTC; CDR3aa: CASSPPTAGGVGTQYF; d_gene: TRBD2; v_gene: TRBV6-6; j_gene: TRBJ2-5; abundance: .
CDR3nt: TGCGCCAGCAGCTTCGGGGGGGATATTTCGATGAACTATGGCTACACCTTC; CDR3aa: CASSFGGDISMNYGYTF; d_gene: .; v_gene: TRBV5-1; j_gene: TRBJ1-2; abundance: .
CDR3nt: TGTGCCAGCAGCTTAGCGGTAGGCGAGCAGTACTTC; CDR3aa: CASSLAVGEQYF; d_gene: .; v_gene: TRBV7-2; j_gene: TRBJ2-7; abundance: .
CDR3nt: TGTGCCTGGAGTGTAGATTTTGGCGGGGGTTACAATGAGCAGTTCTTC; CDR3aa: CAWSVDFGGGYNEQFF; d_gene: TRBD2; v_gene: TRBV30; j_gene: TRBJ2-1; abundance: .
CDR3nt: TGTGCCAGCAGCCGGAGGGGGGTCTCCTACAATGAGCAGTTCTTC; CDR3aa: CASSRRGVSYNEQFF; d_gene: .; v_gene: TRBV6-5; j_gene: TRBJ2-1; abundance: .
CDR3nt: TGTGCCTGGGGACATGGCTTGAACACCGGGGAGCTGTTTTTT; CDR3aa: CAWGHGLNTGELFF; d_gene: .; v_gene: TRBV30; j_gene: TRBJ2-2; abundance: .
CDR3nt: TGTGCCAGTAGACAAGTTAACAATCAGCCCCAGCATTTT; CDR3aa: CASRQVNNQPQHF; d_gene: .; v_gene: TRBV6-1; j_gene: TRBJ1-5; abundance: once